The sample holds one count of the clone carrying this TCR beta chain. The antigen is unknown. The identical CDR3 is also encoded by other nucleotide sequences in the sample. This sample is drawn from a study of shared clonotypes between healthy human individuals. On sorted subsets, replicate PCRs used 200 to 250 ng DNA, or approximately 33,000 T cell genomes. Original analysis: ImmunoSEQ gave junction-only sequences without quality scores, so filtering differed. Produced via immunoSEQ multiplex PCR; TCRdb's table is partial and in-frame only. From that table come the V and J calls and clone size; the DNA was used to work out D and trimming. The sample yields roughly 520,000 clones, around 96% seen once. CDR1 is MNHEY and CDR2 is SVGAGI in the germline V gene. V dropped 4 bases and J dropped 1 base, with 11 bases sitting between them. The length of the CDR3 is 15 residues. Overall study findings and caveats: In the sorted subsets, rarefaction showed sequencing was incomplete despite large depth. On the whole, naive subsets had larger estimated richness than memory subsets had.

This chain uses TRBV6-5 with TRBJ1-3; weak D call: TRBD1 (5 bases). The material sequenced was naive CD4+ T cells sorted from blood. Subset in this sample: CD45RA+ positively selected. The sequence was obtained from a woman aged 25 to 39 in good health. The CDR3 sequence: CASSFDRSSGNTIYF. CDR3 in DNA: TGTGCCAGCAGTTTCGACAGATCGTCTGGAAACACCATATATTTT.